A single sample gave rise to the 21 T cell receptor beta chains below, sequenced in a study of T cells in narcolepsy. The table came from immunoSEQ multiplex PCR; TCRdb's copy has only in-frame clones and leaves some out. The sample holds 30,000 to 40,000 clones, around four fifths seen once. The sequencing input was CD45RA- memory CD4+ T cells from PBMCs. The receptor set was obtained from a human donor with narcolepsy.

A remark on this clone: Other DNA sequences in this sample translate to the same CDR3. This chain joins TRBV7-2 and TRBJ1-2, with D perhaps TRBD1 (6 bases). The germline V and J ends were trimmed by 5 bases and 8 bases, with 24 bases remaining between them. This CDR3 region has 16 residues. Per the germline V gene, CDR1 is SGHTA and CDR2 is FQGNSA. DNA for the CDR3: TGTGCCAGCAGCGCCTGGGTGGGGGGCATCCCCCCCGGCTACACCTTC. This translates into CASSAWVGGIPPGYTF.

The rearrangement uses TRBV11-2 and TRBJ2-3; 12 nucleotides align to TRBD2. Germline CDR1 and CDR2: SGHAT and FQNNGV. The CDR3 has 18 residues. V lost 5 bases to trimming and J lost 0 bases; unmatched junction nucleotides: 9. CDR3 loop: CASSRTTSGGRSTDTQYF. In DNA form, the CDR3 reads TGTGCCAGCAGCCGGACGACTAGCGGGGGCCGGAGCACAGATACGCAGTATTTT.

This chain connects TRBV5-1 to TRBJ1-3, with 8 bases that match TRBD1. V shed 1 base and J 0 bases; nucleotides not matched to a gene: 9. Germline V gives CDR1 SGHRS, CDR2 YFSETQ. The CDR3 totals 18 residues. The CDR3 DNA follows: TGCGCCAGCAGCTTGTCCCGGACAGGGACGGTCTCTGGAAACACCATATATTTT. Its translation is CASSLSRTGTVSGNTIYF.

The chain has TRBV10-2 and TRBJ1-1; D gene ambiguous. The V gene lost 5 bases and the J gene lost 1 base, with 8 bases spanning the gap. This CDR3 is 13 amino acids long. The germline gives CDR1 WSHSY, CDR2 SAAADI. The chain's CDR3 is CASSLDGNTEAFF. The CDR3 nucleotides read TGCGCCAGCAGTTTGGACGGGAACACTGAAGCTTTCTTT.

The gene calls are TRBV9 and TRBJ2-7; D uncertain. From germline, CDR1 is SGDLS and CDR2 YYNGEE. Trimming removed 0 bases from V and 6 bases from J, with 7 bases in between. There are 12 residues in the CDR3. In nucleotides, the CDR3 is TGTGCCAGCAGCGTAGGGTATGGCGAGCAGTACTTC. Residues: CASSVGYGEQYF.

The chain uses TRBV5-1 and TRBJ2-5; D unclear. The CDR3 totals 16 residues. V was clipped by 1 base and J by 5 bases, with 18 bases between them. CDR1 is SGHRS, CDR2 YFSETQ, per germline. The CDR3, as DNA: TGCGCCAGCAGCTTGAACTCGGGTTTCCAAGGGGAGACCCAGTACTTC. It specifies CASSLNSGFQGETQYF.

The chain's CDR3 is CASSLSGPTYEQYF. CDR3 sequence (DNA): TGTGCCAGCAGCTTGTCCGGGCCAACCTACGAGCAGTACTTC. The chain employs TRBV11-2 and TRBJ2-7; no firm D call. The CDR3 extends over 14 amino acids. V lost 3 bases, J lost 2 bases, and 11 bases lay in between. Germline values: CDR1 SGHAT, CDR2 FQNNGV.

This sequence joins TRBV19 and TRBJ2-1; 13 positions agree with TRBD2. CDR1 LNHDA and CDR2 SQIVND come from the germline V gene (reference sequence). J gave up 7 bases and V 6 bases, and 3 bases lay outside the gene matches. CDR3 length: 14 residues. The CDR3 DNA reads TGTGCCAGTAGGACTAGCGGGGGGAGAAATGAGCAGTTCTTC. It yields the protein CASRTSGGRNEQFF. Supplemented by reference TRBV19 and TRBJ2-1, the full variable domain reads DGGITQSPKYLFRKEGQNVTLSCEQNLNHDAMYWYRQDPGQGLRLIYYSQIVNDFQKGDIAEGYSVSREKKESFPLTVTSAQKNPTAFYLCASRTSGGRNEQFFGPGTRLTVL.

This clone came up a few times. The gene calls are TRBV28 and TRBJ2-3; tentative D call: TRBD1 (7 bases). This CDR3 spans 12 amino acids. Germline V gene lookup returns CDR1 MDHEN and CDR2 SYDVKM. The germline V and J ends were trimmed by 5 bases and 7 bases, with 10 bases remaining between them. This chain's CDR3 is CASSPGGYTQYF. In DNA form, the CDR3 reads TGTGCCAGCAGTCCAGGGGGGTATACGCAGTATTTT.

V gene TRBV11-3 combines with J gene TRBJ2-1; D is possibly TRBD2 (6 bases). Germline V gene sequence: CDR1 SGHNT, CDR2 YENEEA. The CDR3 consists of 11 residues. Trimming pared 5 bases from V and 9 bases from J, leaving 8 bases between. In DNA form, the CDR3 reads TGTGCCAGCAGCCGGGGGAGTGAGCAGTTCTTC. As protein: CASSRGSEQFF.

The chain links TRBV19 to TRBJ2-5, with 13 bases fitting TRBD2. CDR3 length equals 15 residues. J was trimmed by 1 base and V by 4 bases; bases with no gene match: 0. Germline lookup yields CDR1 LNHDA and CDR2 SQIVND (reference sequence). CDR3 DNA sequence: TGTGCCAGTAGTAGGACTAGCGGGAGCCAAGAGACCCAGTACTTC. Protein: CASSRTSGSQETQYF. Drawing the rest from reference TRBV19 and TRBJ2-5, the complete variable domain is DGGITQSPKYLFRKEGQNVTLSCEQNLNHDAMYWYRQDPGQGLRLIYYSQIVNDFQKGDIAEGYSVSREKKESFPLTVTSAQKNPTAFYLCASSRTSGSQETQYFGPGTRLLVL.

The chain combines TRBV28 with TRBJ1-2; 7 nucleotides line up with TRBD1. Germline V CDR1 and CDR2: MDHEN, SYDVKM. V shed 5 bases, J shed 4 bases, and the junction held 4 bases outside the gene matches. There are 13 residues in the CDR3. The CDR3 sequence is CASSPGQTYGYTF. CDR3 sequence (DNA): TGTGCCAGCAGTCCGGGACAGACCTATGGCTACACCTTC.

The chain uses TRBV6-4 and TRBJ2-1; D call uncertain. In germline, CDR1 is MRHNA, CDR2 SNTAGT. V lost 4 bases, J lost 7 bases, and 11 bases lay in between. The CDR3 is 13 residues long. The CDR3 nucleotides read TGTGCCAGCAGTGTAGACTTGAGGAATGAGCAGTTCTTC. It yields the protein CASSVDLRNEQFF.

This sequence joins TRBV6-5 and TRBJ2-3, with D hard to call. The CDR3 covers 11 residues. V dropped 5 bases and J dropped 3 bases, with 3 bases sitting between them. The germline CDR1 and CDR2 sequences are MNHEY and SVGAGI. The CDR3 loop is CASSRTDTQYF. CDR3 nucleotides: TGTGCCAGCAGTAGAACAGATACGCAGTATTTT.

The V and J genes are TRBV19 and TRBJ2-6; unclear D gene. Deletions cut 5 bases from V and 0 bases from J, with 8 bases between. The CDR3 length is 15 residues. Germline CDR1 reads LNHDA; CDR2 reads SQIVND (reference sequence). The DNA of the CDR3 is TGTGCCAGTAGTTCCTATAGCTCTGGGGCCAACGTCCTGACTTTC. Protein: CASSSYSSGANVLTF.

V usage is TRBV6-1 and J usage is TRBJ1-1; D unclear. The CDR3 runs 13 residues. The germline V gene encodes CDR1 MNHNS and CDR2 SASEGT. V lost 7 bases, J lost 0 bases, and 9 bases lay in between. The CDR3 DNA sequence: TGTGCCAGCAAACATCAGGTGAACACTGAAGCTTTCTTT. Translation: CASKHQVNTEAFF.

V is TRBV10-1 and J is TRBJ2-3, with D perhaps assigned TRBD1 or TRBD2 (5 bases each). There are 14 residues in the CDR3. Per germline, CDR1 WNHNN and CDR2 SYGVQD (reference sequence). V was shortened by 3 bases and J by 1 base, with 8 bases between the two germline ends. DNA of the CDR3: TGCGCCAGCAGTGACCAGGGAGGCACAGATACGCAGTATTTT. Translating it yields CASSDQGGTDTQYF.

CDR3: CASSAAPGAYNSPLHF. The CDR3 DNA is TGTGCCAGCAGTGCGGCCCCAGGGGCCTATAATTCACCCCTCCACTTT. The chain joins TRBV6-6 to TRBJ1-6; TRBD1 might be the D (6 bases). The CDR3 covers 16 residues. The ends were cut back, 5 bases at V and 2 bases at J, with 13 bases in the middle. Germline CDR1 reads MNHNY; CDR2 reads SVGAGI (reference sequence).

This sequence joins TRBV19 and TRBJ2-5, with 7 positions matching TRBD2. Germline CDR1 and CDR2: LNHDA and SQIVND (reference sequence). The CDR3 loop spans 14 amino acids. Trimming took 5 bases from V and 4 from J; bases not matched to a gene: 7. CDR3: CASSDKRGIETQYF. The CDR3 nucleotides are TGTGCCAGTAGTGATAAGCGGGGTATAGAGACCCAGTACTTC.

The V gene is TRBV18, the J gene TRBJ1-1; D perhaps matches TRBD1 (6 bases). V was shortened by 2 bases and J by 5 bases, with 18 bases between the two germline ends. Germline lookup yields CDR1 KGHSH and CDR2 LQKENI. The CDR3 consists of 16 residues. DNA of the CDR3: TGTGCCAGCTCACCAAGGGCGGGGGGCGCTGAGACTGAAGCTTTCTTT. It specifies CASSPRAGGAETEAFF.

CDR3 sequence (DNA): TGTGCCAGCAGCTTCGGTCAGAGCCGCCACTATGGCTACACCTTC. As protein: CASSFGQSRHYGYTF. The rearrangement joins TRBV7-9 to TRBJ1-2; no reliable D call. Germline-derived CDR1 and CDR2 are SEHNR and FQNEAQ (reference sequence). V shed 3 bases and J shed 3 bases, with 14 bases lying between them. The CDR3 runs 15 residues.